This T cell receptor (beta chain) was profiled in a study of T cell responses to AZD1222 COVID-19 vaccine. Germline loops: CDR1 MDHEN, CDR2 SYDVKM. Trimming removed 2 bases at V and 0 bases at J, with 10 bases between. This CDR3 has 15 residues. Clones were sequenced by immunoSEQ multiplex PCR, and TCRdb holds only the in-frame ones, with some missing. Here the sample spans 90,000 to 120,000 clones, 70% to 90% being singletons. The specimen was peripheral blood, collected on day 0 of AZD1222 vaccination. The rearrangement joins TRBV28 to TRBJ1-2, with unresolved D. The TCR comes from an adult in good health. CDR3 nucleotide sequence: TGTGCCAGCAGTTTACAGGTCCAGACTAACTATGGCTACACCTTC. It is translated as CASSLQVQTNYGYTF.